Following are 8 T cell receptor beta chains from one sample sequenced in a study of T cell clones after liver transplantation. Method: immunoSEQ multiplex PCR; TCRdb's copy keeps in-frame clones and lacks some. The data contain 72,000 or so clones, approximately 87% of them singletons. The sample was CD4+ T cells from blood, taken at the 22-month timepoint. The receptors were sampled from a human patient who received a liver transplant. These T cells may partly come from the graft donor.

The chain uses TRBV5-6 and TRBJ2-3, with D perhaps TRBD1 or TRBD2 (5 bases each). The CDR3 is made up of 16 amino acids. Trimming left V 6 bases short and J 1 base short, with 18 bases between. Per germline, CDR1 SGHDT and CDR2 YYEEEE. This chain's CDR3 is CASTFLRGVGTDTQYF. DNA of the CDR3: TGTGCCAGCACCTTCTTACGAGGGGTCGGCACAGATACGCAGTATTTT.

This clone was detected only a few times. The chain employs TRBV6-5 and TRBJ2-3; a weak D match, TRBD2 (5 bases). The CDR3 has 14 amino acids. CDR1 MNHEY and CDR2 SVGAGI come from the germline V gene. The germline V and J ends were trimmed by 5 bases and 0 bases, with 9 bases remaining between them. The CDR3 is CASSPKRSTDTQYF. DNA for the CDR3: TGTGCCAGCAGTCCCAAGCGGAGCACAGATACGCAGTATTTT.

The rearrangement links TRBV29-1 to TRBJ2-5, with D perhaps assigned TRBD1 or TRBD2 (6 bases each). V lost 7 bases and J lost 4, with 16 bases in between. Germline assignment: CDR1 SQVTM and CDR2 ANQGSEA. This CDR3 comprises 13 residues. The CDR3 here is CSGGASEGETQYF. The CDR3 nucleotides are TGCAGCGGGGGGGCGTCGGAGGGAGAGACCCAGTACTTC.

The chain's CDR3 is CASSSGQGTDTQYF. As DNA, the CDR3 is TGTGCCAGCTCATCGGGACAGGGGACAGATACGCAGTATTTT. This chain connects TRBV18 to TRBJ2-3; TRBD1 matches at 10 bases. The CDR3 spans 14 residues. Germline V gene lookup returns CDR1 KGHSH and CDR2 LQKENI. V gave up 5 bases and J gave up 3 bases; unmatched junction bases: 2.

This rearrangement joins TRBV4-1 to TRBJ2-4, with D perhaps matching TRBD2 (7 bases). The germline V gene encodes CDR1 MGHRA and CDR2 YSYEKL. This CDR3 is 19 amino acids long. V was pared by 0 bases and J by 1 base, with 19 bases between. Here the CDR3 DNA reads TGCGCCAGCAGCCAAGACGTCCTGGTATCGGGGGGCGCCAAAAACATTCAGTACTTC. As protein: CASSQDVLVSGGAKNIQYF.

This chain connects TRBV10-3 to TRBJ1-4, with D hard to call. The CDR3 has 16 residues. The V gene lost 3 bases and the J gene lost 8 bases, with 19 bases spanning the gap. Germline CDR1 and CDR2: ENHRY and SYGVKD. The CDR3 reads CAISESSRSAGEKLFF. In DNA form, the CDR3 reads TGTGCCATCAGTGAAAGCAGCAGGTCGGCGGGGGAAAAACTGTTTTTT.

V and J are TRBV7-9 and TRBJ2-2; D uncertain. This CDR3 has 15 amino acids. Germline CDR1 is SEHNR and CDR2 is FQNEAQ (reference sequence). Trimming stripped 5 bases from V and 6 bases from J, with 16 bases between. The CDR3 is CASSPWAIPSGELFF. CDR3 sequence (DNA): TGTGCCAGCAGCCCGTGGGCCATTCCTTCCGGGGAGCTGTTTTTT.

CDR3 DNA: TGTGCCAGCAGCCGGGACTGGAAAGAGACCCAGTACTTC. This translates into CASSRDWKETQYF. The chain carries TRBV6-1 and TRBJ2-5, with D tentatively TRBD2 (6 bases). V was pared by 6 bases and J by 3 bases, with 11 bases between. The germline V gene encodes CDR1 MNHNS and CDR2 SASEGT. This CDR3 spans 13 amino acids.